What follows describes a single T cell receptor beta chain. The antigen is not known. V was pared by 4 bases and J by 4 bases, with 6 bases of the junction left unmatched. The germline CDR1 and CDR2 sequences are SGHRS and YFSETQ. This CDR3 spans 14 amino acids. This sample is part of a study of T cell responses to AZD1222 COVID-19 vaccine. Overall study results and limits: There were mostly white British donors and more females than males, and clonal diversity was possibly underestimated. Once two AZD1222 doses were given, Spike-specific TCR breadth and depth went up. Among vaccine-associated CD4 TCRs, coverage spanned spike, with dominance at 160-218 and 743-854.

Assay: immunoSEQ multiplex PCR; the TCRdb copy retains only in-frame clones and omits some. The sample records around 94,000 clones, roughly 86% being singletons. Source: peripheral blood, taken on day 0 of AZD1222 vaccination. The clonotype originates from an adult in good health. V usage is TRBV5-1 and J usage is TRBJ2-7; TRBD1 aligns across 9 bases. The DNA of the CDR3 is TGCGCCAGCAGCCTCGGACAGGGGTCGTACGAGCAGTACTTC. It specifies CASSLGQGSYEQYF.